The 27 T cell receptor beta chains given below trace back to one sample, sequenced in a study of blood T cells in healthy people across ages. A second 7 to 11 cycle PCR used barcoded and J-beta primers. TCRdb analysed the 5' RACE reads with MiXCR anew, one entry per CDR3 protein. The sample consists of roughly 550,000 distinct CDR3 sequences, around 24% of them appearing once. These same records also appear under a second study, on T cells of mothers and their children.

Sample: blood. These receptors came from a boy aged 5-17 years in good health.

The CDR3 sequence: CSARSLTGDQPQHF. The CDR3 DNA sequence: TGCAGTGCTAGAAGCTTGACAGGGGATCAGCCCCAGCATTTT. The V call is TRBV20-1, the J call TRBJ1-5, with 8 bases aligning to TRBD1. The CDR3 consists of 14 residues. Germline V gene data show CDR1 as DFQATT and CDR2 as SNEGSKA (reference sequence). The V segment lost 2 bases and the J segment 5 bases; nucleotides outside the gene matches: 5.

CDR3 nucleotide sequence: TGTGCCAGCAGTTACTTGACAGGGGCCTACGAGCAGTACTTC. This sequence encodes CASSYLTGAYEQYF. The chain uses TRBV6-2 or TRBV6-3 and TRBJ2-7, with TRBD1 matching 8 bases. The CDR3 sequence is 14 residues long. Unmatched junction bases numbered 1, after V lost 1 base and J lost 2 bases. Germline V lookup: CDR1 MNHEY, CDR2 SVGEGT.

The gene calls are TRBV6-2 or TRBV6-3 and TRBJ2-1; a possible D gene is TRBD1 (5 bases). The V gene's germline CDR1 is MNHEY and CDR2 SVGEGT. Trimming removed 5 bases from V and 3 bases from J, with 14 bases in between. This CDR3 region has 15 residues. CDR3 protein: CASSRIGHLYNEQFF. In DNA, the CDR3 is TGTGCCAGCAGTAGGATAGGACACCTCTACAATGAGCAGTTCTTC.

This clonotype was seen more than once but under ten times. The chain joins TRBV20-1 to TRBJ1-1; a weak D match, TRBD1 (6 bases). The length of the CDR3 is 16 residues. The germline V gene encodes CDR1 DFQATT and CDR2 SNEGSKA (reference sequence). The V gene lost 0 bases and the J gene lost 7 bases, with 21 bases spanning the gap. The CDR3 nucleotides read TGCAGTGCTAGAGATGCAGTCGGTTCGCAGGGGTTTGAAGCTTTCTTT. This codes for CSARDAVGSQGFEAFF.

This chain links TRBV6-1 with TRBJ2-3, with 10 bases that match TRBD1. Germline assignment: CDR1 MNHNS and CDR2 SASEGT. This CDR3 region has 16 residues. The V segment lost 2 bases and the J segment 4 bases; nucleotides outside the gene matches: 6. CDR3 loop: CASSERGGTGADTQYF. The CDR3 coding sequence is TGTGCCAGCAGTGAAAGGGGGGGGACAGGGGCAGATACGCAGTATTTT.

The chain has TRBV28 and TRBJ2-7, with D possibly being TRBD1 (5 bases). CDR1 and CDR2 (germline): MDHEN, SYDVKM. The V gene lost 5 bases and the J gene lost 2 bases, with 16 bases spanning the gap. The CDR3 loop spans 15 amino acids. The CDR3 DNA reads as TGTGCCAGCAGTCGCTGGGGCGACAGCACCTACGAGCAGTACTTC. This codes for CASSRWGDSTYEQYF.

V gene TRBV2 combines with J gene TRBJ2-3; D perhaps matches TRBD1 (5 bases). V gave up 1 base and J gave up 2 bases, with 13 bases separating them. Germline CDR1 and CDR2: SNHLY and FYNNEI. The length of the CDR3 is 16 residues. Written as DNA, the CDR3 is TGTGCCAGCAGTGAAGGACAGACTTTTAACACAGATACGCAGTATTTT. This translates into CASSEGQTFNTDTQYF.

This clonotype turned up a few times. This chain links TRBV6-6 with TRBJ2-5; 7 nucleotides agree with TRBD1. With 6 bases clipped from V and 4 bases from J, the junction kept 5 bases outside the gene matches. Germline V lookup: CDR1 MNHNY, CDR2 SVGAGI (reference sequence). The CDR3 covers 13 residues. The DNA for the CDR3 is TGTGCCAGCAGACAGGGGACGGTAGAGACCCAGTACTTC. This sequence encodes CASRQGTVETQYF.

This clonotype was recorded a few times. The J gene is TRBJ2-6, the V gene TRBV9; 8 bases align to TRBD1. V lost 1 base to trimming and J lost 0 bases; unmatched junction nucleotides: 15. This CDR3 is 21 amino acids long. Germline-derived CDR1 and CDR2 are SGDLS and YYNGEE. CDR3 nucleotide sequence: TGTGCCAGCAGCGTACGACAGGGGCCCTTACTATACCCCTCTGGGGCCAACGTCCTGACTTTC. This sequence encodes CASSVRQGPLLYPSGANVLTF.

This clonotype occurred a few times. This chain connects TRBV4-3 to TRBJ2-3; 12 nucleotides agree with TRBD2. V was pared by 0 bases and J by 6 bases, with 7 bases of the junction left unmatched. This CDR3 has 17 amino acids. CDR1 and CDR2 (germline): LGHNA, YSLEER. The CDR3, as DNA: TGCGCCAGCAGCCAAGATCTAGCGGGAGGGCCTGGGGATACGCAGTATTTT. Residues: CASSQDLAGGPGDTQYF.

The CDR3 sequence: CASSIRLGEQYF. The CDR3 region has the DNA TGTGCCAGCAGTATACGTTTGGGGGAGCAGTACTTC. The rearrangement uses TRBV12-3 or TRBV12-4 and TRBJ2-5; the D call may be TRBD1 or TRBD2 (5 bases each). This CDR3 is 12 amino acids long. Deletions cut 5 bases from V and 11 bases from J, with 15 bases between.

The chain joins TRBV9 to TRBJ2-7; tentatively, D is TRBD1 (5 bases). The V end was cut by 0 bases, the J end by 0 bases, with 13 bases between. CDR3 length: 16 residues. CDR1 and CDR2 from the germline V gene are SGDLS and YYNGEE. The CDR3 nucleotides are TGTGCCAGCAGCGTAGGATCGACAGCCTCCTCCTACGAGCAGTACTTC. This encodes CASSVGSTASSYEQYF.

V usage is TRBV12-3 or TRBV12-4 and J usage is TRBJ1-2; 8 bases map to TRBD1. This CDR3 contains 13 residues. J was trimmed by 7 bases and V by 3 bases; bases with no gene match: 4. The CDR3: CASSLTGVTGYTF. CDR3 bases: TGTGCCAGCAGTTTGACAGGGGTTACTGGCTACACCTTC.

This clonotype was detected a few times. CDR3 coding DNA: TGTGCCAGCAGCATCCCCCTGAATGAAAAACTGTTTTTT. It is translated as CASSIPLNEKLFF. The rearrangement uses TRBV7-8 and TRBJ1-4; D unclear. The CDR3 loop spans 13 amino acids. CDR1 is SGHVS and CDR2 is FQNEAQ in the germline V gene. Trimming removed 5 bases at V and 5 bases at J, with 9 bases between.

This clonotype has only a few counts. The chain links TRBV5-1 to TRBJ2-1; D ambiguous. Germline V gene data show CDR1 as SGHRS and CDR2 as YFSETQ. V lost 2 bases and J lost 0, with 9 bases in between. The CDR3 covers 15 residues. In DNA form, the CDR3 reads TGCGCCAGCAGCTTTCCAACAAGCTCCTACAATGAGCAGTTCTTC. Translation: CASSFPTSSYNEQFF.

This clonotype was counted between two and nine times. A read error may account for a junction end that differs from germline. The chain employs TRBV28 and TRBJ2-1; 7 bases agree with TRBD2. Germline CDR1 MDHEN, CDR2 SYDVKM. The CDR3 is 15 amino acids. CDR3 protein: CAGSFGGESYNEQFF. CDR3 coding DNA: TGTGCCGGCAGTTTTGGGGGGGAATCCTACAATGAGCAGTTCTTC.

This sequence joins TRBV2 and TRBJ2-2; 10 bases agree with TRBD2. The V gene's germline CDR1 is SNHLY and CDR2 FYNNEI. Unmatched junction bases numbered 5, after V lost 2 bases and J lost 2 bases. This CDR3 has 17 amino acids. CDR3 loop: CASSELLAGANTGELFF. The CDR3, as DNA: TGTGCCAGCAGTGAATTGCTAGCGGGGGCTAACACCGGGGAGCTGTTTTTT. The whole variable domain, filled in from reference TRBV2 and TRBJ2-2, reads EPEVTQTPSHQVTQMGQEVILRCVPISNHLYFYWYRQILGQKVEFLVSFYNNEISEKSEIFDDQFSVERPDGSNFTLKIRSTKLEDSAMYFCASSELLAGANTGELFFGEGSRLTVL.

The genes are TRBV5-6 and TRBJ2-1; perhaps TRBD2 as D (6 bases). The CDR3 is 15 residues long. Germline V gives CDR1 SGHDT, CDR2 YYEEEE. Trimming took 0 bases from V and 6 from J, leaving 13 bases between them. The CDR3 protein is CASSLGRAWPNEQFF. The CDR3 DNA reads TGTGCCAGCAGCTTGGGGAGGGCCTGGCCCAATGAGCAGTTCTTC. The full variable domain, rest sourced from reference TRBV5-6 and TRBJ2-1, is DAGVTQSPTHLIKTRGQQVTLRCSPKSGHDTVSWYQQALGQGPQFIFQYYEEEERQRGNFPDRFSGHQFPNYSSELNVNALLLGDSALYLCASSLGRAWPNEQFFGPGTRLTVL.

This clonotype has more than one count but fewer than ten. An end of the junction differs from the germline gene, which may be a read error. This chain joins TRBV6-1 and TRBJ2-2; 9 bases fit TRBD2. The CDR3 totals 18 residues. Germline CDR1 MNHNS, CDR2 SASEGT. As DNA, the CDR3 is TGTGCCAGCAGCCTCGCCGGCGGGGGGGCCCGGTACACCGGGGAGCTGCTTTTT. Translated, it gives CASSLAGGGARYTGELLF.

This clonotype was seen more than once but under ten times. The genes are TRBV4-1 and TRBJ2-1; D gene uncertain. CDR3 length: 12 residues. Germline CDR1 MGHRA, CDR2 YSYEKL. Trimming stripped 5 bases from V and 3 bases from J, with 5 bases between. In nucleotides, the CDR3 is TGCGCCAGCAGCTATAACTACAATGAGCAGTTCTTC. This codes for CASSYNYNEQFF.

The chain carries TRBV9 and TRBJ2-5, with TRBD1 matching 8 bases. The germline V gene has CDR1 SGDLS and CDR2 YYNGEE. CDR3 length: 15 amino acids. V dropped 4 bases and J dropped 2; count of bases not matched to a gene: 7. CDR3: CASSPRDRLQETQYF. The CDR3 DNA sequence: TGTGCCAGCAGCCCCCGGGACAGGCTTCAAGAGACCCAGTACTTC.

This clonotype has just a few counts. The rearrangement uses TRBV20-1 and TRBJ2-1; D is perhaps TRBD2 (6 bases). The CDR3 contains 14 residues. CDR1 is DFQATT, CDR2 SNEGSKA, per germline (reference sequence). The ends were cut back, 1 base at V and 6 bases at J, with 13 bases in the middle. In DNA form, the CDR3 reads TGCAGTGCTAGAGTGTGGGAGCGGGCCAATGAGCAGTTCTTC. Translating gives CSARVWERANEQFF.

Only a few counts were recorded for this clonotype. The rearrangement uses TRBV28 and TRBJ2-3; 10 positions match TRBD2. The CDR3 contains 13 residues. The germline V gene has CDR1 MDHEN and CDR2 SYDVKM. V lost 5 bases, J lost 10 bases, and 6 bases stayed unmatched. CDR3 sequence (DNA): TGTGCCAGCAGTCGCCGACTAGCGGGTTCGCAGTATTTT. The encoded protein is CASSRRLAGSQYF.

This chain joins TRBV5-1 and TRBJ2-5; possibly TRBD1 for D (5 bases). The CDR3 has 15 residues. The V and J ends lost 4 bases and 1 base respectively, with 14 bases between them. Germline V gives CDR1 SGHRS, CDR2 YFSETQ. Here the CDR3 reads CASSPSTGPQETQYF. As DNA, the CDR3 is TGCGCCAGCAGCCCCTCCACAGGCCCCCAAGAGACCCAGTACTTC.

This clonotype has just a few counts. The chain carries TRBV7-9 and TRBJ2-7; 7 bases map to TRBD2. The CDR3 is 17 residues long. Germline-derived CDR1 and CDR2 are SEHNR and FQNEAQ (reference sequence). V was clipped by 4 bases and J by 1 base; unmatched bases: 13. The CDR3 nucleotides are TGTGCCAGCAGCTCCGTAACTAGCGAGCCTTTTTCCTACGAGCAGTACTTC. As protein: CASSSVTSEPFSYEQYF.

This clonotype was seen at least ten times. The chain uses TRBV7-2 and TRBJ2-5, with 10 bases that match TRBD1. This CDR3 comprises 16 residues. Germline values: CDR1 SGHTA, CDR2 FQGNSA. V lost 5 bases to trimming and J lost 1 base; unmatched junction nucleotides: 7. CDR3 residues: CASSPGDRGSQETQYF. The DNA for the CDR3 is TGTGCCAGCAGCCCAGGGGACAGGGGCTCCCAAGAGACCCAGTACTTC.

This clonotype was counted only a few times. The chain links TRBV5-1 to TRBJ2-1; 15 positions match TRBD2. The assigned J gene may be wrong: the sequence end matches TRBJ2-5 better. The CDR3 sequence is 16 residues long. Germline V CDR1 and CDR2: SGHRS, YFSETQ. The CDR3, as DNA: TGCGCCAGCAGCTGGACTAGCGGGGGGGTGATAGAGACCCAGTACTTC. It specifies CASSWTSGGVIETQYF.